The entry below gives a single T cell receptor beta chain sequence along with its context. Its target is unknown. Libraries were prepared by immunoSEQ multiplex PCR; TCRdb keeps only in-frame clonotypes and omits some of them. This table has around 12,000 clones, approximately 70% appearing once. V lost 5 bases and J lost 3, with 13 bases in between. Germline CDR1 is MNHEY and CDR2 is SVGAGI. The CDR3 consists of 14 residues. Viral peptide pools were used in the ViraFEST assay to expand antigen-specific CD4+ T cells, and sequencing came afterward. With about ten days of culture completed, CD4+ T cells were isolated. The person was diagnosed with PCR-confirmed SARS-CoV-2 infection between March and December 2020. BNT162b2 vaccine or mRNA-1273 vaccine was given to participants in two doses. A few million PBMC per well received 10 IU/ml IL-2 and roughly 10 ug/ml peptides in culture. On days 3 and 7, fresh IL-2 medium replaced half the medium.

This sample was included in a study of vaccination effects on CD4 cells after COVID-19. On the study more broadly: Post-vaccine sampling took place a median of 72 days after the second dose. Study results and limitations: Newly vaccine-induced clones made up most of the convalescents' post-vaccine spike-reactive clones.

Specimen: CD4+ T cells from PBMCs cultured with HCoV-NL63 spike peptides, collected after COVID-19 vaccination. V and J are TRBV6-5 and TRBJ2-5, with D maybe TRBD2 (6 bases). The receptor was derived from a human donor who had a prior SARS-CoV-2 infection. CDR3 loop: CASSLGWGEETQYF. For the CDR3, the DNA is TGTGCCAGCAGTCTTGGATGGGGGGAAGAGACCCAGTACTTC.